The sequence of this T cell receptor beta chain was determined in a study of blood T cell repertoires in COVID-19. Looking at the study overall: Samples representing acute and convalescent COVID-19 were sourced from the United States, Italy and Spain.

Data came from immunoSEQ multiplex PCR; TCRdb stores just in-frame clones and leaves some out. Here the sample spans approximately 210,000 clones, around four fifths being singletons. V trimming: 4 bases; J trimming: 7 bases; junction bases outside the gene matches: 4. The CDR3 totals 12 residues. The germline CDR1 and CDR2 sequences are SGHRS and YFSETQ. The source is a woman over 75 with COVID-19, enrolled during active disease. This rearrangement joins TRBV5-1 to TRBJ1-1; TRBD1 matches at 7 bases. Sequencing was done on a sample of peripheral blood. This CDR3 reads CASSLQGDEAFF. CDR3 coding DNA: TGCGCCAGCAGCCTCCAGGGGGATGAAGCTTTCTTT.